This TCR beta chain originates from a study of OX40 agonist ivuxolimab in advanced cancers. Study-wide context: Prior checkpoint blockade (anti-PD-1, anti-PD-L1 or anti-CTLA-4) was permitted; 40% had it.

The timepoints at which blood was sampled were baseline, cycle 4 day 1, and cycle 7 day 1. The V end was cut by 3 bases, the J end by 6 bases, with 5 bases between. Germline V gene data show CDR1 as MGHRA and CDR2 as YSYEKL. This CDR3 region has 12 residues. Generated by immunoSEQ multiplex PCR, the TCRdb table keeps only in-frame clones and is missing some. The sample carries approximately 61,000 clones, 80% to 95% recorded once. The chain couples TRBV4-1 to TRBJ2-2; D not certain. This receptor was identified in an adult with an advanced solid tumor such as melanoma, head and neck, liver or kidney cancer. This sample comprised CD4+ or CD8+ T cells sorted from blood, obtained in a trial of the OX40 agonist ivuxolimab. CDR3 amino acids: CASSQPAGELFF. The CDR3 nucleotides read TGCGCCAGCAGCCAGCCGGCCGGGGAGCTGTTTTTT.